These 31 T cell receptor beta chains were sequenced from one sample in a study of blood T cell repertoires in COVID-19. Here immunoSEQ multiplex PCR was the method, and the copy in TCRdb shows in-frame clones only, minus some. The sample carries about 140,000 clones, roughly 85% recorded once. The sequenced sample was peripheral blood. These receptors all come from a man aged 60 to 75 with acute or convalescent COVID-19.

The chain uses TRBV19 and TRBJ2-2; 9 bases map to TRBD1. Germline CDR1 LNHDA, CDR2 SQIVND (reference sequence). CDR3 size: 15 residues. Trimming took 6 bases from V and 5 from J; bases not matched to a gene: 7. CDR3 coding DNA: TGTGCCAGTAGCCTCGGACAGGGGAGGACCGGGGAGCTGTTTTTT. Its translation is CASSLGQGRTGELFF.

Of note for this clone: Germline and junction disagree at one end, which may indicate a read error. CDR3 bases: TGTGCCAGTAGTACCTTACGGACAGGAGACGTAATAAGAGAGTTT. The encoded protein is CASSTLRTGDVIREF. The V and J genes are TRBV19 and TRBJ1-3; 7 bases are shared with TRBD1. This CDR3 has 15 amino acids. Germline CDR1 is LNHDA and CDR2 is SQIVND (reference sequence).

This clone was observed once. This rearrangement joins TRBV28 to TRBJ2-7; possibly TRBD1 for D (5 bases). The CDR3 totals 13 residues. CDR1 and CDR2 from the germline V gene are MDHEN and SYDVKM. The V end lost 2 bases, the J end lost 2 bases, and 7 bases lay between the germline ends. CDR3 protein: CASSLQGTYEQYF. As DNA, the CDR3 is TGTGCCAGCAGTTTACAGGGTACCTACGAGCAGTACTTC.

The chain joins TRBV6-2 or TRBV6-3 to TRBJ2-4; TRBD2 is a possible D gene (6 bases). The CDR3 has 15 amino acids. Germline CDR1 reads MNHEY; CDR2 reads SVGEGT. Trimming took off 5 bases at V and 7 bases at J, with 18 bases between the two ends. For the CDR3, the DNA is TGTGCCAGCAGTAAATACCACTGGGGGGAGAACATTCAGTACTTC. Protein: CASSKYHWGENIQYF.

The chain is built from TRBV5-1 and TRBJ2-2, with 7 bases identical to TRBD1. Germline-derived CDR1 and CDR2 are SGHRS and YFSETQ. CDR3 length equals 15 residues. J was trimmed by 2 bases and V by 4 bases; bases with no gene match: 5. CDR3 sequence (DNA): TGCGCCAGCAGCAGGGACAGTCCTAACACCGGGGAGCTGTTTTTT. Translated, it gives CASSRDSPNTGELFF.

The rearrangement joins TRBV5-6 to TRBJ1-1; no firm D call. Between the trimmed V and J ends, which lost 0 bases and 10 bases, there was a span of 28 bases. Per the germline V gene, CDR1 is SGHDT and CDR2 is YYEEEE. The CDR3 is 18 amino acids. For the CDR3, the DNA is TGTGCCAGCAGCTTGGGTGCCATCTCGGGATCGGGTGGAGAAAGAGCTTTCTTT. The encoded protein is CASSLGAISGSGGERAFF.

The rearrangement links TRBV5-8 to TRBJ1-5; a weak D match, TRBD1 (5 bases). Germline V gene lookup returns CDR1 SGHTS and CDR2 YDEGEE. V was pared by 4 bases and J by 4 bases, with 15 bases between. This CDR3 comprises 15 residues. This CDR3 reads CASSPGTEGNQPQHF. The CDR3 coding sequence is TGTGCCAGCAGCCCTGGGACGGAGGGGAATCAGCCCCAGCATTTT.

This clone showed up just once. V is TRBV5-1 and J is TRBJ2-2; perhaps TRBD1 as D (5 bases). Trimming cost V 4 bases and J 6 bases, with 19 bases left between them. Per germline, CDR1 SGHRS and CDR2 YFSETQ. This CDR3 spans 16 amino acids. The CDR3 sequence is CASSSSQALLPGELFF. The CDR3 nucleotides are TGCGCCAGCAGCAGCTCACAGGCCCTATTACCCGGGGAGCTGTTTTTT.

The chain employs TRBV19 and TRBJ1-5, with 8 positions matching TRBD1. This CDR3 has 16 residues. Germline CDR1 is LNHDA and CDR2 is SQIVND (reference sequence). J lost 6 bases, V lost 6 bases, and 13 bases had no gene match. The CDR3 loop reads CASSPKPGQGRQPQHF. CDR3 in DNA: TGTGCCAGTAGCCCCAAACCTGGACAGGGCCGTCAGCCCCAGCATTTT.

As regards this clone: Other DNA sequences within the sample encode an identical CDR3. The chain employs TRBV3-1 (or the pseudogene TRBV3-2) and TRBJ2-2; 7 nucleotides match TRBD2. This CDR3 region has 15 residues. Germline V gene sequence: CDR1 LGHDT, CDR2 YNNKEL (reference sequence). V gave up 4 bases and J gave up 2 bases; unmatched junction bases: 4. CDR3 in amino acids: CASSRLADNTGELFF. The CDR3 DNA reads TGTGCCAGCAGCCGGCTAGCGGATAACACCGGGGAGCTGTTTTTT.

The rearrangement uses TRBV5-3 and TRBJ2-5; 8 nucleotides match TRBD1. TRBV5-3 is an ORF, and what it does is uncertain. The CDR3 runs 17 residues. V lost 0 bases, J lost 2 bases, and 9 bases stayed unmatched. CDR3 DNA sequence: TGTGCCAGAAGCTTGGAATTAGATTGGGACAGGCAAGAGACCCAGTACTTC. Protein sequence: CARSLELDWDRQETQYF.

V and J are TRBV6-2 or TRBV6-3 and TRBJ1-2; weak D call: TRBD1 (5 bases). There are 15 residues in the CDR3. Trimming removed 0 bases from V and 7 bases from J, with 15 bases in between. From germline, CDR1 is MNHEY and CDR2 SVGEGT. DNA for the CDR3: TGTGCCAGCAGTTACTCGAATACGGTCGGGGGTGGCTACACCTTC. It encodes CASSYSNTVGGGYTF.

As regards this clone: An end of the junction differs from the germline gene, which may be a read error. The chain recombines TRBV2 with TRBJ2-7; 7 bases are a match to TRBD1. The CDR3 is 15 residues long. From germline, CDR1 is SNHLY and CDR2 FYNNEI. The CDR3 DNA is TGTGCAAGCAGTTCCGGGGCAGGGGGTGCCTACGAGCAGTACTTC. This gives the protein CASSSGAGGAYEQYF. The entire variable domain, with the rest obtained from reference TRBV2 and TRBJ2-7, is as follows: EPEVTQTPSHQVTQMGQEVILRCVPISNHLYFYWYRQILGQKVEFLVSFYNNEISEKSEIFDDQFSVERPDGSNFTLKIRSTKLEDSAMYFCASSSGAGGAYEQYFGPGTRLTVT.

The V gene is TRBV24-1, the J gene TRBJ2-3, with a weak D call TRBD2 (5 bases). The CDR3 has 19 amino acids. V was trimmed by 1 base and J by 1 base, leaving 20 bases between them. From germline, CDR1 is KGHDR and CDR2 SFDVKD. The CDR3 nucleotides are TGTGCCACCAGTGATTTAGAAGCACCGGGAATGGGAGGCACAGATACGCAGTATTTT. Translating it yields CATSDLEAPGMGGTDTQYF.

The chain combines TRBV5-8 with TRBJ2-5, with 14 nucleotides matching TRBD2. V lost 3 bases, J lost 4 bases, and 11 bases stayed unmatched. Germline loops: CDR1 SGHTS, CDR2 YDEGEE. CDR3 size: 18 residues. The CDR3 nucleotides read TGTGCCAGCAGCTCCACCCGACTAGCGGGAGGGCCGGGAGAGACCCAGTACTTC. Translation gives CASSSTRLAGGPGETQYF.

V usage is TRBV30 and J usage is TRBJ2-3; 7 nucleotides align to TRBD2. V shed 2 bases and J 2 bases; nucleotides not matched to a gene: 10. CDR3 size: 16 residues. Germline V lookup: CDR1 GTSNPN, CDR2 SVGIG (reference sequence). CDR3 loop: CAWSKGAGVNTDTQYF. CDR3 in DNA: TGTGCCTGGAGTAAAGGGGCGGGAGTTAACACAGATACGCAGTATTTT. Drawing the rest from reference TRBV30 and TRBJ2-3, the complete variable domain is SQTIHQWPATLVQPVGSPLSLECTVEGTSNPNLYWYRQAAGRGLQLLFYSVGIGQISSEVPQNLSASRPQDRQFILSSKKLLLSDSGFYLCAWSKGAGVNTDTQYFGPGTRLTVL.

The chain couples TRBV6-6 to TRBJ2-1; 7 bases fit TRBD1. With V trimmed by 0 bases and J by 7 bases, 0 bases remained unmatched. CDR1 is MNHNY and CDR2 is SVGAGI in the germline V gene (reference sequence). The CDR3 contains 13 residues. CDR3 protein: CASSYSTGNEQFF. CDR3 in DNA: TGTGCCAGCAGTTACTCGACAGGGAATGAGCAGTTCTTC.

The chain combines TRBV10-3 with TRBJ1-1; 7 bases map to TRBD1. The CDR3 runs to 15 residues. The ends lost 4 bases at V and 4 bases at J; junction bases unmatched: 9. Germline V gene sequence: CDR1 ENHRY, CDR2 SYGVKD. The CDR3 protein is CAISVEGASVTEAFF. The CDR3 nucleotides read TGTGCCATCAGTGTAGAGGGGGCGTCGGTCACTGAAGCTTTCTTT.

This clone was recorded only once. The DNA of the CDR3 is TGTGCCTTGAACGTGGCAGTCAACTATGGCTACACCTTC. It translates to CALNVAVNYGYTF. The J gene is TRBJ1-2, the V gene TRBV30; D unresolved. The germline CDR1 and CDR2 sequences are GTSNPN and SVGIG (reference sequence). The CDR3 is 13 residues long. V shed 7 bases and J shed 2 bases, with 14 bases lying between them.

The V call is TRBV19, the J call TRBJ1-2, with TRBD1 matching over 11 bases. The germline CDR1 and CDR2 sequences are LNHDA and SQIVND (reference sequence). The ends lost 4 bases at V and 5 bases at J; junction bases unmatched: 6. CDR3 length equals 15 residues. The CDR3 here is CASSTGTGGRYGYTF. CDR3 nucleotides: TGTGCCAGTAGTACCGGGACAGGGGGACGATATGGCTACACCTTC.

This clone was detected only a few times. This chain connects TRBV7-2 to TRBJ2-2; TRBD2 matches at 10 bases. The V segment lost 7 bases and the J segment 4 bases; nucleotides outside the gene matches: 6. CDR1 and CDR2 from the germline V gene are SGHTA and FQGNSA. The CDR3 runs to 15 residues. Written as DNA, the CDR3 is TGTGCCAGCACCCCTAGCGGGAGCGTCACCGGGGAGCTGTTTTTT. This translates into CASTPSGSVTGELFF.

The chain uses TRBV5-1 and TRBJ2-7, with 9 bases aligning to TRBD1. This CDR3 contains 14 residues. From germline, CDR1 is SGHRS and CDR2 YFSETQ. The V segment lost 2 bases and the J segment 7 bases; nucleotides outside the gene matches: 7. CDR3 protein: CASSFSGTGTEQYF. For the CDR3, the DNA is TGCGCCAGCAGCTTCTCCGGGACAGGGACGGAGCAGTACTTC.

The CDR3 reads CASSIPLETQYF. CDR3 in DNA: TGTGCCAGTAGTATTCCTCTGGAGACCCAGTACTTC. The chain has TRBV19 and TRBJ2-5; no clear D. This CDR3 contains 12 residues. Trimming shortened V by 3 bases and J by 5 bases, and 7 bases separated the two germline ends. Germline V gene lookup returns CDR1 LNHDA and CDR2 SQIVND (reference sequence).

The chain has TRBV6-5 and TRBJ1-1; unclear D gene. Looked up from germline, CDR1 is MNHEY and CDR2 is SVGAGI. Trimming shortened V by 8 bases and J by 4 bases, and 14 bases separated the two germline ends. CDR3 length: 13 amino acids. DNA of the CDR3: TGTGCCAGCCGCAGGCCCTCCGGCACTGAAGCTTTCTTT. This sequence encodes CASRRPSGTEAFF.

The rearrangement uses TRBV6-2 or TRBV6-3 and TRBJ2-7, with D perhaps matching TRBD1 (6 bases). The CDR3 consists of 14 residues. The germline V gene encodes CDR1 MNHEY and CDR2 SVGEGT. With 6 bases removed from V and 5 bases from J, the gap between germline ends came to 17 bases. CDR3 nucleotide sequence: TGTGCCAGCAGCCTTTCGACAGGTATCCACGAGCAGTACTTC. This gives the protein CASSLSTGIHEQYF.

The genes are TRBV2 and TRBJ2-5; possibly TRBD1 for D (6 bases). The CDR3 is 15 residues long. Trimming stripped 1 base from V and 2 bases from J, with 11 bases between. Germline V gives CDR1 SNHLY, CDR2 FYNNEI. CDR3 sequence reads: CASSEVRGRQETQYF. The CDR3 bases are TGTGCCAGCAGTGAAGTCAGGGGAAGGCAAGAGACCCAGTACTTC.

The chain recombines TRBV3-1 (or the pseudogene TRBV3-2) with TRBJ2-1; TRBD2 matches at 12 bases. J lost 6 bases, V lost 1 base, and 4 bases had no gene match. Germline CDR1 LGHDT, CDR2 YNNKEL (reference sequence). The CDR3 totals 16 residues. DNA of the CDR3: TGTGCCAGCAGCCAAGGGACTAGCGGGACCACCAATGAGCAGTTCTTC. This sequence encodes CASSQGTSGTTNEQFF.

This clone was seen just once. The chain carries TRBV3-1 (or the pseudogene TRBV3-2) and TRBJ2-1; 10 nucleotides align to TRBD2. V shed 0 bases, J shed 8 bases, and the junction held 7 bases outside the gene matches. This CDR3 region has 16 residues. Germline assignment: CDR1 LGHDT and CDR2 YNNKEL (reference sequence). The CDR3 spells CASSQEGTSVGDEQFF. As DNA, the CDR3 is TGTGCCAGCAGCCAAGAGGGGACTAGCGTGGGCGATGAGCAGTTCTTC.

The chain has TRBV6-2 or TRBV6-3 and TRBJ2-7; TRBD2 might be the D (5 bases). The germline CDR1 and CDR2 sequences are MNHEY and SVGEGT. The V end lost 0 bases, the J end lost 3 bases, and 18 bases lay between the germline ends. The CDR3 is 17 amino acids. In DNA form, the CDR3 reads TGTGCCAGCAGTTACTCGATCCAACCCGGCCGGGGCTACGAGCAGTACTTC. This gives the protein CASSYSIQPGRGYEQYF.

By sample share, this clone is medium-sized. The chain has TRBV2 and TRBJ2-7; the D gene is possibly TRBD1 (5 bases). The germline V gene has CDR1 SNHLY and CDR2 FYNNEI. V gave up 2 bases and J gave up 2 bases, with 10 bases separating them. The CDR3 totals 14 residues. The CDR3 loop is CASSEPQVPYEQYF. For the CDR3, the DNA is TGTGCCAGCAGTGAACCACAGGTTCCCTACGAGCAGTACTTC.

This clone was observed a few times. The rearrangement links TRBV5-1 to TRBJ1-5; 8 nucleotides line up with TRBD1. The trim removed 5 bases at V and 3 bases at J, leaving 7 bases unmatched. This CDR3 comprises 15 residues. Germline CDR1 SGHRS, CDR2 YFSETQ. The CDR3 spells CASSIGTGPNQPQHF. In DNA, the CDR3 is TGCGCCAGCAGTATAGGGACAGGCCCCAATCAGCCCCAGCATTTT. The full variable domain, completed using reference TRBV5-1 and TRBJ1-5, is KAGVTQTPRYLIKTRGQQVTLSCSPISGHRSVSWYQQTPGQGLQFLFEYFSETQRNKGNFPGRFSGRQFSNSRSEMNVSTLELGDSALYLCASSIGTGPNQPQHFGDGTRLSIL.